This T cell receptor beta chain was sequenced for a study of low-dose radiotherapy and immunotherapy resistance in tumors. Study at large: Cohort 1 got 0.5 Gy per fraction every 2 weeks, 6.5 Gy in total.

Trimming removed 3 bases from V and 5 bases from J, with 10 bases in between. Germline V gene data show CDR1 as ENHRY and CDR2 as SYGVKD. This CDR3 has 13 residues. This clonotype was recorded many times. Primers targeting TRAV and TRBV primed first-strand cDNA, covering alpha and beta chains. It was with a constant-region primer and a V-primer adapter that TCRs were amplified over around 18 PCR cycles. A single record per CDR3 protein comes from TCRdb applying MiXCR to the reads. The sample holds around 83,000 distinct CDR3 sequences, about 19% seen once. As for time point: before trial treatment. The sequence derives from a male donor with prostate cancer. V is TRBV10-3 and J is TRBJ2-5, with D possibly matching TRBD2 (5 bases). The input for sequencing was PBMCs, taken before treatment. The CDR3 reads CAISEFGEETQYF. CDR3 coding DNA: TGTGCCATCAGTGAATTCGGGGAGGAGACCCAGTACTTC.